This record covers a single T cell receptor (beta chain). The record originates from a study of T cells after yellow fever vaccination. Across the study: The authors prepared low-cell-number fractions using SMART-Seq v4 Ultra Low Input.

Study observations and caveats: The secondary T-cell response peaked on day 5, not day 15, but was weaker.

As TCR cDNA was made by 5'RACE template switching, a universal primer site and UMIs were added. Each CDR3 protein is one row after TCRdb ran MiXCR on the 5' RACE reads. Among about 85,000 distinct CDR3 sequences listed, about 14% were seen once. Per the germline V gene, CDR1 is LGHNA and CDR2 is YSLEER. CDR3 length: 14 amino acids. Trimming pared 1 base from V and 3 bases from J, leaving 6 bases between. The chain recombines TRBV4-3 with TRBJ2-2; D unresolved. This clonotype was sampled from a man between 18 and 35 years old who received the YFV17D yellow fever vaccine. The sample here was CD8+ T cells not binding an NS4B(214-222) dextramer, sorted from PBMCs, taken less than 25 days after the first yellow fever vaccination. The DNA for the CDR3 is TGCGCCAGCAGCCAAGCCACTTACACCGGGGAGCTGTTTTTT. Protein sequence: CASSQATYTGELFF.